Presented here are 17 T cell receptor beta chains from one specimen sequenced in a study of CD8+CD57+ T cells in acquired aplastic anemia. TCR beta VDJ and CDR3 were profiled, and genomic DNA was the template. TCRdb reprocessed the reads via MiXCR and lists one record per CDR3 protein. Of hundreds of thousands of distinct CDR3 sequences listed, about two thirds are singletons. Sequenced input: sorted CD4+, CD8+, or CD8+CD57+ T cells (not recorded which) from PBMCs. These receptors were collected from a human donor in good health, serving as a control.

Of note for this clonotype: At one end the junction does not follow the germline gene, possibly because of a read error. The V gene is TRBV2, the J gene TRBJ1-2; no definite D call. Germline CDR1 is SNHLY and CDR2 is FYNNEI. This CDR3 region has 14 residues. CDR3 sequence: CASSCPLGFTGYTF. The CDR3 DNA is TGTGCCAGCAGCTGCCCCCTGGGTTTCACCGGCTACACGTTC.

Notes on this clonotype: This may be a read error, as it is one base from a much larger clone. The V and J genes are TRBV6-2 or TRBV6-3 and TRBJ1-2; D is unclear. Trimming took 8 bases from V and 1 from J, leaving 14 bases between them. Looked up from germline, CDR1 is MNHEY and CDR2 is SVGEGT. The CDR3 spans 14 residues. The CDR3 DNA sequence: TGTGCCAGCGGGCCCTGGACGGGTAACTATGGCTACACCTTC. Translating it yields CASGPWTGNYGYTF.

This rearrangement joins TRBV9 to TRBJ2-3; either TRBD1 or TRBD2 may supply D (5 bases each). CDR3 length: 14 amino acids. Germline CDR1 is SGDLS and CDR2 is YYNGEE. Trimming took off 6 bases at V and 2 bases at J, with 13 bases between the two ends. CDR3 DNA sequence: TGTGCCAGCACTCGGGACGCCAACACAGATACGCAGTATTTT. This codes for CASTRDANTDTQYF.

The chain employs TRBV9 and TRBJ2-7; possibly TRBD2 for D (6 bases). The CDR3 runs to 14 residues. Germline values: CDR1 SGDLS, CDR2 YYNGEE. Trimming stripped 4 bases from V and 12 bases from J, with 23 bases between. CDR3 nucleotide sequence: TGTGCCAGCAGCTGGGACGGGGGAAATACGAGCAGGTACTTC. It translates to CASSWDGGNTSRYF.

This chain joins TRBV6-5 and TRBJ1-4; tentatively, D is TRBD1 (5 bases). Germline V gene sequence: CDR1 MNHEY, CDR2 SVGAGI. The length of the CDR3 is 17 residues. The ends were cut back, 5 bases at V and 4 bases at J, with 20 bases in the middle. This CDR3 is CASSEMYRGRGNEKLFF. CDR3 DNA sequence: TGTGCCAGCAGTGAGATGTATCGGGGGAGGGGTAATGAAAAACTGTTTTTT.

This clonotype was picked up many times. A much larger clone is a single base away; this may be a read error. This likely comes from a read error, as the CDR3 has no conserved phenylalanine or tryptophan at its end. The CDR3 sequence: CSVRGQPPWEQYL. CDR3 DNA sequence: TGCAGCGTCCGGGGACAGCCCCCATGGGAGCAGTACCTC. The rearrangement uses TRBV29-1 and TRBJ2-7; 7 bases align to TRBD1. V trimming: 6 bases; J trimming: 7 bases; junction bases outside the gene matches: 12. The CDR3 loop spans 13 amino acids. Germline V lookup: CDR1 SQVTM, CDR2 ANQGSEA.

The V call is TRBV7-2, the J call TRBJ1-2; 7 bases agree with TRBD1. V gave up 1 base and J gave up 4 bases; unmatched junction bases: 6. Germline V gives CDR1 SGHTA, CDR2 FQGNSA. The CDR3 is 15 residues long. The CDR3 here is CASSLVAGGGYGYTF. The CDR3 DNA follows: TGTGCCAGCAGCTTAGTAGCAGGGGGAGGCTATGGCTACACCTTC. The full variable domain, with the rest looked up from reference TRBV7-2 and TRBJ1-2, is GAGVSQSPSNKVTEKGKDVELRCDPISGHTALYWYRQSLGQGLEFLIYFQGNSAPDKSGLPSDRFSAERTGGSVSTLTIQRTQQEDSAVYLCASSLVAGGGYGYTFGSGTRLTVV.

The genes are TRBV12-3 or TRBV12-4 and TRBJ2-1; either TRBD1 or TRBD2 may supply D (5 bases each). This CDR3 has 12 residues. Deletions cut 6 bases from V and 7 bases from J, with 10 bases between. CDR3 nucleotides: TGTGCCAGCAGACCGGGGCCGAATGAGCAGTTCTTC. Protein product: CASRPGPNEQFF.

This clonotype was recorded at least ten times. The chain joins TRBV20-1 to TRBJ1-1; D is unclear. The CDR3 totals 11 residues. CDR1 is DFQATT and CDR2 is SNEGSKA in the germline V gene (reference sequence). Trimming cost V 1 base and J 4 bases, with 4 bases left between them. The CDR3 loop is CSARVSTEAFF. The CDR3 DNA sequence: TGCAGTGCTAGAGTTAGCACTGAAGCTTTCTTT.

As for this clonotype: A read error may produce the germline difference seen at one junction end. The rearrangement links TRBV7-9 to TRBJ2-7; TRBD2 is a possible D gene (6 bases). This CDR3 contains 12 residues. Germline V gene sequence: CDR1 SEHNR, CDR2 FQNEAQ (reference sequence). CDR3 in amino acids: CASSPKRDLGGF. The CDR3 nucleotides read TGTGCCAGCAGCCCAAAGAGGGACTTGGGGGGCTTC.

Turning to this clonotype: The junction and the germline gene differ at one end; a read error may be behind it. The CDR3 loop is CTSSLDNSGNTIYF. CDR3 nucleotide sequence: TGTACCAGCAGCCTTGACAACTCTGGAAACACCATATATTTT. The V and J genes are TRBV5-5 and TRBJ1-3, with D unresolved. The V gene's germline CDR1 is SGHKS and CDR2 YYEKEE (reference sequence). The CDR3 covers 14 residues.

This clonotype was counted many times. V and J are TRBV27 and TRBJ1-1; possibly TRBD1 for D (5 bases). Germline CDR1 and CDR2: MNHEY and SMNVEV (reference sequence). The CDR3 is 14 amino acids. Trimming cost V 6 bases and J 1 base, with 12 bases left between them. CDR3: CASSKKQENTEAFF. The CDR3 region has the DNA TGTGCCAGCAGCAAAAAACAGGAGAACACTGAAGCTTTCTTT.

The rearrangement links TRBV5-1 to TRBJ2-7, with a tentative D call TRBD2 (5 bases). Per the germline V gene, CDR1 is SGHRS and CDR2 is YFSETQ. V was cut by 4 bases and J by 0 bases, with 17 bases left in between. This CDR3 has 16 amino acids. The CDR3 loop is CASSPPLGLNSYEQYF. The CDR3 DNA sequence: TGCGCCAGCAGCCCCCCCTTAGGACTGAACTCCTACGAGCAGTACTTC. Full variable domain (missing parts from reference TRBV5-1 and TRBJ2-7): KAGVTQTPRYLIKTRGQQVTLSCSPISGHRSVSWYQQTPGQGLQFLFEYFSETQRNKGNFPGRFSGRQFSNSRSEMNVSTLELGDSALYLCASSPPLGLNSYEQYFGPGTRLTVT.

With regard to this clonotype: The germline gene is not matched at one end of the junction; a read error may be the cause. The V gene is TRBV2, the J gene TRBJ2-1; 8 bases are a match to TRBD2. Germline assignment: CDR1 SNHLY and CDR2 FYNNEI. The CDR3 runs to 15 residues. The DNA for the CDR3 is TGTGCCAGCAGCCGTGCCGCGGGGGGATACAATGTGCAGTTCTTC. Encoded protein: CASSRAAGGYNVQFF.

V usage is TRBV7-9 and J usage is TRBJ2-2; no firm D call. CDR1 is SEHNR, CDR2 FQNEAQ, per germline (reference sequence). CDR3 length: 15 amino acids. The V end lost 2 bases, the J end lost 17 bases, and 24 bases lay between the germline ends. CDR3 bases: TGTGCCAGCAGCTTACACGGTAACTATGGCTACACCTTCTTTTTT. Encoded protein: CASSLHGNYGYTFFF.

On this clonotype itself: A junction end diverges from the germline sequence, so it may reflect a read error. In nucleotides, the CDR3 is TGTGCCAGCAGCGAGGCGTTTGATAGCGCTGAAGCTTTGTTT. Amino acids: CASSEAFDSAEALF. This sequence joins TRBV7-2 and TRBJ1-1; D uncertain. The germline CDR1 and CDR2 sequences are SGHTA and FQGNSA. The CDR3 has 14 amino acids.

This clonotype was picked up many times. The chain links TRBV19 to TRBJ2-7, with D possibly being TRBD2 (7 bases). Per germline, CDR1 LNHDA and CDR2 SQIVND (reference sequence). V lost 3 bases to trimming and J lost 7 bases, with 13 bases between them. The CDR3 is 13 residues long. CDR3 region: CASSIRGAGEQYF. CDR3 nucleotides: TGTGCCAGTAGTATTCGGGGGGCGGGGGAGCAGTACTTC.